The 22 T cell receptor beta chains reported below all come from one sample, sequenced in a study of blood T cell repertoires in COVID-19. Profiled with immunoSEQ multiplex PCR; TCRdb holds only in-frame clones, not every one. Of under 150,000 clones in the sample, around 80% were seen once. The sample was peripheral blood. The receptors shown here come from a man aged 80 or over with acute or convalescent COVID-19.

The chain combines TRBV4-3 with TRBJ2-2; TRBD1 is a possible D gene (6 bases). Trimming removed 0 bases from V and 8 bases from J, with 13 bases in between. The CDR3 has 15 residues. Per the germline V gene, CDR1 is LGHNA and CDR2 is YSLEER. CDR3 sequence reads: CASSQDPTGAGELFF. The CDR3 DNA sequence: TGCGCCAGCAGCCAAGACCCGACAGGTGCGGGGGAGCTGTTTTTT.

This chain joins TRBV7-2 and TRBJ1-5; no firm D call. Trimming pared 1 base from V and 6 bases from J, leaving 13 bases between. This CDR3 region has 15 residues. Germline CDR1 is SGHTA and CDR2 is FQGNSA. CDR3 sequence (DNA): TGTGCCAGCAGCTTAGGGAGCCGGTCGCCTCAGCCCCAGCATTTT. Residues: CASSLGSRSPQPQHF.

The chain carries TRBV7-8 and TRBJ1-5; D is unresolved. This CDR3 spans 13 amino acids. Germline CDR1 is SGHVS and CDR2 is FQNEAQ. The V end was cut by 1 base, the J end by 4 bases, with 5 bases between. Written as DNA, the CDR3 is TGTGCCAGCAGCTTAGTGAGGAATCAGCCCCAGCATTTT. It is translated as CASSLVRNQPQHF. The full variable domain, completed using reference TRBV7-8 and TRBJ1-5, is GAGVSQSPRYKVAKRGQDVALRCDPISGHVSLFWYQQALGQGPEFLTYFQNEAQLDKSGLPSDRFFAERPEGSVSTLKIQRTQQEDSAVYLCASSLVRNQPQHFGDGTRLSIL.

This CDR3 is CASSSLIQMSSYNEQFF. The CDR3 DNA is TGTGCCAGCAGCTCCTTAATACAGATGAGCTCCTACAATGAGCAGTTCTTC. The chain is built from TRBV7-3 and TRBJ2-1; D is unresolved. The germline gives CDR1 SGHTA, CDR2 FQGTGA. Trimming cost V 4 bases and J 0 bases, with 16 bases left between them. This CDR3 region has 17 residues.

This chain's CDR3 is CSVARGDTGELFF. As DNA, the CDR3 is TGCAGCGTTGCCAGGGGCGACACCGGGGAGCTGTTTTTT. The V and J genes are TRBV29-1 and TRBJ2-2, with a possible D match to TRBD1 (6 bases). Germline CDR1 SQVTM, CDR2 ANQGSEA. The CDR3 sequence is 13 residues long. V dropped 4 bases and J dropped 3 bases, with 9 bases sitting between them.

The rearrangement links TRBV9 to TRBJ2-7; D possibly corresponds to TRBD1 (6 bases). CDR1 is SGDLS, CDR2 YYNGEE, per germline. The CDR3 is made up of 14 amino acids. Trimming stripped 0 bases from V and 3 bases from J, with 10 bases between. CDR3 in DNA: TGTGCCAGCAGCGTAGCGGAGACAGGCTACGAGCAGTACTTC. Translating it yields CASSVAETGYEQYF.

The gene calls are TRBV4-1 and TRBJ2-7, with 9 bases fitting TRBD1. Looked up from germline, CDR1 is MGHRA and CDR2 is YSYEKL. The CDR3 has 15 residues. Trimming cost V 0 bases and J 2 bases; bases outside gene matches: 2. This CDR3 reads CASSQDRTGAYEQYF. CDR3 coding DNA: TGCGCCAGCAGCCAAGACAGGACAGGGGCCTACGAGCAGTACTTC.

The rearrangement links TRBV3-1 (or the pseudogene TRBV3-2) to TRBJ2-3; D not resolved. The germline V and J ends were trimmed by 2 bases and 1 base, with 13 bases remaining between them. CDR1 is LGHDT and CDR2 is YNNKEL in the germline V gene (reference sequence). The CDR3 is made up of 16 amino acids. The CDR3 bases are TGTGCCAGCAGCCAAACCCGGGTGTGGGGCACAGATACGCAGTATTTT. It yields the protein CASSQTRVWGTDTQYF.

The rearrangement links TRBV11-3 to TRBJ1-1; 7 bases are shared with TRBD1. The trim removed 5 bases at V and 2 bases at J, leaving 8 bases unmatched. CDR1 SGHNT and CDR2 YENEEA come from the germline V gene. The CDR3 covers 15 residues. CDR3 sequence (DNA): TGTGCCAGCAGCCAGGGGGGCGCCGTCAACACTGAAGCTTTCTTT. Translated: CASSQGGAVNTEAFF. Together with reference TRBV11-3 and TRBJ1-1, the CDR3 gives the full variable domain: EAGVVQSPRYKIIEKKQPVAFWCNPISGHNTLYWYLQNLGQGPELLIRYENEEAVDDSQLPKDRFSAERLKGVDSTLKIQPAELGDSAVYLCASSQGGAVNTEAFFGQGTRLTVV.

The chain has TRBV11-3 and TRBJ1-1; a weak D match, TRBD1 (6 bases). The V end lost 5 bases, the J end lost 1 base, and 14 bases lay between the germline ends. Germline values: CDR1 SGHNT, CDR2 YENEEA. The CDR3 has 15 amino acids. CDR3 coding DNA: TGTGCCAGCAGCGCTAAGCCGGGACAGAACACTGAAGCTTTCTTT. Translating gives CASSAKPGQNTEAFF.

V usage is TRBV2 and J usage is TRBJ1-5, with D maybe TRBD1 (6 bases). Germline loops: CDR1 SNHLY, CDR2 FYNNEI. V lost 9 bases to trimming and J lost 1 base, with 16 bases between them. There are 15 residues in the CDR3. CDR3 in amino acids: CASTFSRGSNQPQHF. The DNA of the CDR3 is TGTGCCAGTACATTTTCCAGGGGAAGCAATCAGCCCCAGCATTTT.

V and J are TRBV11-1 and TRBJ1-6; the D is unclear. CDR1 and CDR2 from the germline V gene are SGHAT and FQDESV (reference sequence). V shed 3 bases and J shed 10 bases, with 16 bases lying between them. This CDR3 contains 15 residues. The CDR3 DNA is TGTGCCAGCAGCTTGGTTTCGGCGGGAGGATCACCCCTCCACTTT. It codes for CASSLVSAGGSPLHF.

The chain couples TRBV30 to TRBJ2-3; 8 positions agree with TRBD2. Trimming at V came to 3 bases and at J to 8 bases, leaving 13 bases not matched to a gene. CDR1 is GTSNPN, CDR2 SVGIG, per germline (reference sequence). This CDR3 spans 15 amino acids. The CDR3 sequence: CAWSPSGPREGTQYF. Here the CDR3 DNA reads TGTGCCTGGAGCCCTTCGGGCCCACGGGAGGGTACGCAGTATTTT.

The chain links TRBV5-6 to TRBJ1-2; D not resolved. This CDR3 is 14 amino acids long. Trimming took off 0 bases at V and 5 bases at J, with 11 bases between the two ends. The germline gives CDR1 SGHDT, CDR2 YYEEEE. The CDR3 protein is CASSLAVTPYGYTF. DNA for the CDR3: TGTGCCAGCAGCTTGGCGGTTACTCCATATGGCTACACCTTC.

This CDR3 is CASSQVGIQGNTIYF. CDR3 nucleotide sequence: TGCGCCAGCAGCCAAGTGGGAATTCAGGGGAACACCATATATTTT. The rearrangement joins TRBV4-1 to TRBJ1-3; D possibly corresponds to TRBD1 (6 bases). Trimming stripped 1 base from V and 7 bases from J, with 14 bases between. Germline V gene sequence: CDR1 MGHRA, CDR2 YSYEKL. The CDR3 covers 15 residues.

V gene TRBV4-1 combines with J gene TRBJ1-6, with 8 bases matching TRBD1. The junction had 7 bases not matched to a gene; V was cut back by 5 bases and J by 7 bases. CDR1 is MGHRA, CDR2 YSYEKL, per germline. The CDR3 runs 15 residues. The CDR3 nucleotides are TGCGCCAGCAGCTTATCCGGGACAGGAAATTCACCCCTCCACTTT. Its protein product is CASSLSGTGNSPLHF.

The chain joins TRBV9 to TRBJ2-7, with 11 bases aligning to TRBD2. The V and J ends lost 2 bases and 3 bases, in that order; junction bases with no gene match: 1. Germline-derived CDR1 and CDR2 are SGDLS and YYNGEE. This CDR3 has 14 residues. CDR3 DNA sequence: TGTGCCAGCAGCGTCGGGACTAGCGGCTACGAGCAGTACTTC. Its translation: CASSVGTSGYEQYF.

This clone was picked up one time. The V and J genes are TRBV10-1 and TRBJ1-3, with 8 nucleotides matching TRBD1. V dropped 8 bases and J dropped 0; count of bases not matched to a gene: 6. Germline CDR1 is WNHNN and CDR2 is SYGVQD (reference sequence). The length of the CDR3 is 15 residues. For the CDR3, the DNA is TGCGCCAGCTGGAAGGGACAGGTCTCTGGAAACACCATATATTTT. This codes for CASWKGQVSGNTIYF.

This chain connects TRBV27 to TRBJ1-5; TRBD1 matches 7 bases. CDR3 length equals 15 residues. In germline, CDR1 is MNHEY, CDR2 SMNVEV (reference sequence). V trimming: 4 bases; J trimming: 6 bases; junction bases outside the gene matches: 9. CDR3 region: CASSSPRQGGQPQHF. In DNA form, the CDR3 reads TGTGCCAGCAGTTCCCCCCGGCAGGGGGGTCAGCCCCAGCATTTT.

This sequence joins TRBV24-1 and TRBJ2-1, with D possibly being TRBD1 (5 bases). CDR3 size: 16 residues. Trimming stripped 4 bases from V and 0 bases from J, with 12 bases between. Germline V CDR1 and CDR2: KGHDR, SFDVKD. The CDR3 is CATSETAVTSYNEQFF. CDR3 DNA: TGTGCCACCAGTGAGACAGCCGTAACCTCCTACAATGAGCAGTTCTTC.

The chain uses TRBV12-5 and TRBJ2-1, with D perhaps matching TRBD1 (5 bases). This CDR3 spans 11 amino acids. The ends were cut back, 4 bases at V and 7 bases at J, with 5 bases in the middle. The germline gives CDR1 LGHNT, CDR2 FRNRAP. CDR3 coding DNA: TGTGCTAGTGGTTCAGGGAATGAGCAGTTCTTC. Its translation is CASGSGNEQFF. Full variable domain (remainder filled in from reference TRBV12-5 and TRBJ2-1): DARVTQTPRHKVTEMGQEVTMRCQPILGHNTVFWYRQTMMQGLELLAYFRNRAPLDDSGMPKDRFSAEMPDATLATLKIQPSEPRDSAVYFCASGSGNEQFFGPGTRLTVL.

This clone was seen a single time. The V gene is TRBV2, the J gene TRBJ1-3; no reliable D call. The V end was cut by 1 base, the J end by 0 bases, with 7 bases between. The CDR3 extends over 15 amino acids. Germline CDR1 is SNHLY and CDR2 is FYNNEI. DNA for the CDR3: TGTGCCAGCAGTGAAGGGAGGGTCTCTGGAAACACCATATATTTT. This sequence encodes CASSEGRVSGNTIYF.